Listed below are T cell receptor beta chains from one sample, sequenced in a study of T cells in localized non-small cell lung cancer. The data were produced by immunoSEQ multiplex PCR, yet TCRdb's version contains in-frame clones alone and is incomplete. The data show 45,000 to 60,000 clones, with approximately 90% seen just once and around 2.5% held by the top ten. The specimen comprised PBMCs, sampled before any cancer treatment. The receptors come from a man aged 35-69 years with stage II lung adenocarcinoma. Each CDR3 is given with its conserved first and last residue. D genes are given only for firm matches. Clone size, where shown, is once, few, many, or a class for clones that have expanded.

>few|TRBV25-1|.|TRBJ2-2
TGTGCCAGCAGTGAGTCAGGGTTGGGCACCGGGGAGCTGTTTTTT
CASSESGLGTGELFF
>.|TRBV7-8|TRBD2|TRBJ2-1
TGTGCCAGCAGCTTACTAGCGGGGGGCTCCTACAATGAGCAGTTCTTC
CASSLLAGGSYNEQFF
>.|TRBV5-4|TRBD1|TRBJ2-1
TGTGCCAGCAGCTTGGGGACAGGGGGACAGGATGAGCAGTTCTTC
CASSLGTGGQDEQFF
>.|TRBV7-9|.|TRBJ2-2
TGTGCCAGCAGAACTTCCCCCGGCCGTAGCTTTCCCACCGGGGAGCTGTTTTTT
CASRTSPGRSFPTGELFF
>.|TRBV5-1|.|TRBJ2-5
TGCGCCAGCAGCTTGGCCGCTGGAGATCAAGAGACCCAGTACTTC
CASSLAAGDQETQYF
>.|TRBV2|.|TRBJ1-2
TGTGCCAGCACCCGGGGGCCTGATGGCTACACCTTC
CASTRGPDGYTF
>.|TRBV10-3|.|TRBJ1-2
TGTGCCATCAGTGAGTTAACTCATCCCAATGGCTACACCTTC
CAISELTHPNGYTF
>.|TRBV11-2|.|TRBJ1-1
TGTGCCAGCAGCGTTAGCTCTGGGAACACTGAGGCTTTCTTT
CASSVSSGNTEAFF
>.|TRBV5-4|.|TRBJ2-3
TGTGCCAGCAGCTTCGGGGCTAGGTCAGATACGCAGTATTTT
CASSFGARSDTQYF
>.|TRBV5-5|.|TRBJ1-6
TGTGCCAGCAGCTTGGAAGGTGAGGGTCCCAATAATTCACCCCTCCACTTT
CASSLEGEGPNNSPLHF
>.|TRBV7-9|.|TRBJ1-2
TGTGCCAGCAGCTTAGGACAGGTGCCAGGATACACCTTC
CASSLGQVPGYTF
>.|TRBV6-1|.|TRBJ2-3
TGTGCCAGCAGTACAGGGTGGGCACACACAGATACGCAGTATTTT
CASSTGWAHTDTQYF
>.|TRBV10-3|.|TRBJ1-2
TGTGCCATCAGTGAACAGCAAAACTATGGCTACACCTTC
CAISEQQNYGYTF
>once|TRBV9|.|TRBJ2-2
TGTGCCAGCAGCGTAACCCCAGGGACCGGGGAGCTGTTTTTT
CASSVTPGTGELFF
>.|TRBV10-2|TRBD1|TRBJ1-1
TGCGCCAGCAGTGAGTCGGTAGGGGGCGGGCGATCGGCTTTCTTT
CASSESVGGGRSAFF
>.|TRBV11-2|TRBD1|TRBJ1-1
TGTGCCAGCAGCCGAGACAGGGTGAACACTGAAGCTTTCTTT
CASSRDRVNTEAFF
>.|TRBV19|.|TRBJ1-2
TGTGCCAGTAGCCTCTCGCGGCAGGTGAACTATGGCTACACCTTC
CASSLSRQVNYGYTF
>.|TRBV7-8|.|TRBJ1-5
TGTGCCAGCAGCTCGTATCGGAATCAGCCCCAGCATTTT
CASSSYRNQPQHF
>.|TRBV5-1|TRBD1|TRBJ2-3
TGCGCCAGCAGCCCGAGGACAGGGCCCACAGATACGCAGTATTTT
CASSPRTGPTDTQYF
>.|TRBV2|.|TRBJ2-4
TGTGCCAGCAGTACTCCTAGGGGCCCGGCCATTCAGTACTTC
CASSTPRGPAIQYF
>.|TRBV2|.|TRBJ2-5
TGTGCCAGCAGTGGAGAGGGAGAGACCCAGTACTTC
CASSGEGETQYF
>.|TRBV6-1|.|TRBJ2-1
TGTGCCAGCAGTGAGGAACCGAGCTCCTACAATGAGCAGTTCTTC
CASSEEPSSYNEQFF
>.|TRBV19|TRBD1|TRBJ1-1
TGTGCCAGTAGTACCGGGACAGGGGGCACTGAAGCTTTCTTT
CASSTGTGGTEAFF
>.|TRBV6-1|.|TRBJ1-4
TGTGCCAGCAGTGAAGCTGGCAGCTACAGAGGAGAAAAACTGTTTTTT
CASSEAGSYRGEKLFF
>few|TRBV4-2|.|TRBJ1-6
TGTGCCAGCAGCCAGCTTAATTCACCCCTCCACTTT
CASSQLNSPLHF
>once|TRBV5-6|.|TRBJ2-3
TGTGCCAGCAGCTTGTTGAGGACAGACCGCACAGATACGCAGTATTTT
CASSLLRTDRTDTQYF
>.|TRBV4-1|TRBD2|TRBJ2-5
TGCGCCAGCAGCCAAGATCCGGGACTAGCGGCCGAAGAGACCCAGTACTTC
CASSQDPGLAAEETQYF
>.|TRBV11-3|.|TRBJ2-2
TGTGCCAGCAGCTTAATAGCGAACACCGGGGAGCTGTTTTTT
CASSLIANTGELFF
>.|TRBV5-6|.|TRBJ1-1
TGTGCCAGCAGCTCCACAGAGAACACTGAAGCTTTCTTT
CASSSTENTEAFF
>few|TRBV7-6|.|TRBJ2-7
TGTGCCAGCAGCCCTCAGGGGTCTACCTACGAGCAGTACTTC
CASSPQGSTYEQYF
>once|TRBV5-1|.|TRBJ1-5
TGCGCCAGCAGCTTGAGGGGGACCGCTAATCGGCCCCAGCATTTT
CASSLRGTANRPQHF
>.|TRBV5-1|TRBD1|TRBJ1-1
TGCGCCAGCTCCGGACAGGGTAACACTGAAGCTTTCTTT
CASSGQGNTEAFF
>.|TRBV6-1|.|TRBJ2-5
TGTGCCAGCAGTGAATTTGCAGGCGGCAAAGAGACCCAGTACTTC
CASSEFAGGKETQYF
>once|TRBV5-6|.|TRBJ1-2
TGTGCCAGCAGCTTACCGACAGAGAGCGGCTACACCTTC
CASSLPTESGYTF
>once|TRBV19|.|TRBJ1-5
TGTGCCAGTAATAGCAGGGGAGGTTGGCCCCAGCATTTT
CASNSRGGWPQHF
>.|TRBV25-1|.|TRBJ2-7
TGTGCCAGCAGTGAATCCGGAGTCTACGAGCAGTACTTC
CASSESGVYEQYF
>.|TRBV19|.|TRBJ1-1
TGTGCCAGTAGTTTCCGGGGCCCGGGCACTGAAGCTTTCTTT
CASSFRGPGTEAFF
>.|TRBV4-1|.|TRBJ2-1
TGCGCCAGCAGCCAAGTCCCCCGGGTAGCGATCAATGAGCAGTTCTTC
CASSQVPRVAINEQFF
>.|TRBV2|.|TRBJ1-3
TGTGCCAGCAGTGAATATAGGAGAGGAAACACCATATATTTT
CASSEYRRGNTIYF
>.|TRBV6-1|.|TRBJ1-3
TGTGCCAGCGGCCTCGGGGGGAGCACCATATATTTT
CASGLGGSTIYF
>.|TRBV5-5|.|TRBJ1-3
TGTGCCAGCAGCTCAGCCCGACAGACGGAATTCTCTGGAAACACCATATATTTT
CASSSARQTEFSGNTIYF
>.|TRBV5-1|.|TRBJ1-6
TGCGCCAGCAGCAGGGCAGGATCCTATAATTCACCCCTCCACTTT
CASSRAGSYNSPLHF
>.|TRBV7-2|TRBD1|TRBJ1-5
TGTGCCAGCAGCGCAGGGGGCAAGATCAATCAGCCCCAGCATTTT
CASSAGGKINQPQHF
>.|TRBV11-3|TRBD1|TRBJ2-7
TGTGCCAGCAGTTTGGGACAGACCTACGAGCAGTACTTC
CASSLGQTYEQYF
>.|TRBV6-6|.|TRBJ2-7
TGTGCCAGCACCATAGGGGCAGAGTACGAGCAGTACTTC
CASTIGAEYEQYF